This section outlines one T cell receptor beta chain sequence together with its context. RNA transcripts were the template for amplifying TCR beta CDR3 regions. When the TCR CDR3 underwent first-round RT-PCR, the HTBI primer set was used. TCRdb processed the multiplex PCR reads anew with MiXCR; each CDR3 protein has one entry. Among about 640,000 distinct CDR3 sequences listed, less than 25% were seen once. This sample is drawn from a study of T cells in Graves' hyperthyroidism and ophthalmopathy. The CDR3 is 14 amino acids. Germline trimming cut 4 bases from V and 9 bases from J; bases unmatched to any gene: 5. Germline V gives CDR1 MGHRA, CDR2 YSYEKL.

This TCR derives from a man aged 25 to 45 with Graves' ophthalmopathy. Sequences were obtained from blood. The chain couples TRBV4-1 to TRBJ2-1; TRBD1 matches at 11 bases. CDR3 in amino acids: CASSLRTGGSEQFF. CDR3 nucleotide sequence: TGCGCCAGCAGCCTTCGGACAGGGGGCTCTGAGCAGTTCTTC.